A single TCR beta chain is shown here with its context. Here immunoSEQ multiplex PCR was the method, and the copy in TCRdb shows in-frame clones only, minus some. Of 120,000 or so clones in the sample, around nine tenths are singletons; the top ten hold roughly 2.2%. This specimen comes from a study of blood T cell repertoires in COVID-19. At the level of the study: Sources were T cells, B-cell-depleted T cells, or PBMCs; the material itself was cDNA or gDNA.

The CDR3 totals 14 residues. CDR1 and CDR2 from the germline V gene are LNHDA and SQIVND (reference sequence). Trimming cost V 4 bases and J 5 bases, with 15 bases left between them. The chain uses TRBV19 and TRBJ2-7; tentative D call: TRBD2 (5 bases). What was sequenced was peripheral blood. The origin of this receptor is a woman between 50 and 59 years old with acute or convalescent COVID-19. The chain's CDR3 is CASSRKWTGDEQYF. DNA of the CDR3: TGTGCCAGTAGTAGGAAGTGGACCGGGGACGAGCAGTACTTC.